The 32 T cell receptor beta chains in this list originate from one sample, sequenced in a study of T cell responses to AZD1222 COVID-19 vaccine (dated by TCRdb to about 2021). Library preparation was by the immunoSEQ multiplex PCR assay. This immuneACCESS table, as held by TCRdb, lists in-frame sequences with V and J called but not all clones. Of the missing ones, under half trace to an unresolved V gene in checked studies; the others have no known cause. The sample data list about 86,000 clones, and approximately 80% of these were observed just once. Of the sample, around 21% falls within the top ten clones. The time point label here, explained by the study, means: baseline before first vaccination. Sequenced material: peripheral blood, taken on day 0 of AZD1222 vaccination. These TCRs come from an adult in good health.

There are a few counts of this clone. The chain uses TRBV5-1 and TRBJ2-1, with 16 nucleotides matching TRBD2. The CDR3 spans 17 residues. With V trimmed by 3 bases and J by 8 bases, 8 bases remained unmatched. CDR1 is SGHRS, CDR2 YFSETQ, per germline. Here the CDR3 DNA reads TGCGCCAGCAGCTCCGGGACTAGCGGGAGGGCCTTGGATGAGCAGTTCTTC. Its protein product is CASSSGTSGRALDEQFF.

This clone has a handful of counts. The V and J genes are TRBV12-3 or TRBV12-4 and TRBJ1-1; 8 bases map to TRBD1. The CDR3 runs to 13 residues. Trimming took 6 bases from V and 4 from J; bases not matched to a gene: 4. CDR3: CASRDREGTEAFF. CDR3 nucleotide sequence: TGTGCCAGCAGGGACAGGGAAGGCACTGAAGCTTTCTTT.

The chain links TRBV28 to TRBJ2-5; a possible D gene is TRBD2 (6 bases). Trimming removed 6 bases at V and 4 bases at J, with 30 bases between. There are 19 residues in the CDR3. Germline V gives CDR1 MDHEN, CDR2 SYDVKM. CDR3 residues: CASRPIRRADMVKGETQYF. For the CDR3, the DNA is TGTGCCAGCAGACCTATCAGGAGGGCGGACATGGTTAAGGGAGAGACCCAGTACTTC.

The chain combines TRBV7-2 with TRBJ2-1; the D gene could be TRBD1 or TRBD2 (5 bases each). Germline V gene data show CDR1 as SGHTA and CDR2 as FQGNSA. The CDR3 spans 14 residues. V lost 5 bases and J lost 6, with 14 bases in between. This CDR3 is CASSLRDGSNEQFF. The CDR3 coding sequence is TGTGCCAGCAGCCTCCGGGACGGGTCCAATGAGCAGTTCTTC.

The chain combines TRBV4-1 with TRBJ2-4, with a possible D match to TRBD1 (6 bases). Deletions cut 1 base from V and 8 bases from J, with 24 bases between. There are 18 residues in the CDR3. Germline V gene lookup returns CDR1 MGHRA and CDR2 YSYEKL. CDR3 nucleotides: TGCGCCAGCAGCCAAGCAAACCCCCAACAGGGCCGAAGGGACATTCAGTACTTC. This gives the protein CASSQANPQQGRRDIQYF.

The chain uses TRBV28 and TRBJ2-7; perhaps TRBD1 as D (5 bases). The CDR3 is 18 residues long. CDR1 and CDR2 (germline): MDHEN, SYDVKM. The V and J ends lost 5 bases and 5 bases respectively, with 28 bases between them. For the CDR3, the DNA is TGTGCCAGCAGTCTACGGACGGGCAGGCAGGGCCGCCTTAACGAGCAGTACTTC. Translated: CASSLRTGRQGRLNEQYF.

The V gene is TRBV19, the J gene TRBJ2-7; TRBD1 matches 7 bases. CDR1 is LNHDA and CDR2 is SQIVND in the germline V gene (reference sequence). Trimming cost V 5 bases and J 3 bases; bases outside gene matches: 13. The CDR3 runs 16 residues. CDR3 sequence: CASSSGSRTGDYEQYF. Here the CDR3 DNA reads TGTGCCAGTAGTTCCGGATCCCGGACAGGCGACTACGAGCAGTACTTC.

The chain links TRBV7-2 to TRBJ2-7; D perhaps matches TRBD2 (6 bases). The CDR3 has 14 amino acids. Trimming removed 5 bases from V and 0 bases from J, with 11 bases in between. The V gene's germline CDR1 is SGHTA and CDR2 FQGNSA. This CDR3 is CASSKGLTSYEQYF. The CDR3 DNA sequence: TGTGCCAGCAGCAAGGGACTCACCTCCTACGAGCAGTACTTC.

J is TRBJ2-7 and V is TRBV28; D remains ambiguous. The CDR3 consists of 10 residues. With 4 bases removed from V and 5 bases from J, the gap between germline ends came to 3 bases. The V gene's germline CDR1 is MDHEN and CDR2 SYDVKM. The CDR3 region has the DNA TGTGCCAGCAGTTACCACGAGCAGTACTTC. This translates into CASSYHEQYF.

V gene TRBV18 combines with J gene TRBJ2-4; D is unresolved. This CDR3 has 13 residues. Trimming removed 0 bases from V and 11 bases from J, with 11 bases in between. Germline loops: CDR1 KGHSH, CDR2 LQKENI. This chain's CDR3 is CASSPPSELLQYF. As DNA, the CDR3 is TGTGCCAGCTCACCACCTTCAGAGCTTCTTCAGTACTTC.

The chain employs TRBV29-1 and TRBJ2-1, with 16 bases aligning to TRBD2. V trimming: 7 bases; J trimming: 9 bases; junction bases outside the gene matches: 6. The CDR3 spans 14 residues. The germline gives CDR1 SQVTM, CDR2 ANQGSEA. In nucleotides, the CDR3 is TGCAGCGCTGGGACTAGCGGGAGGGTCGGTGAGCAGTTCTTC. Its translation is CSAGTSGRVGEQFF.

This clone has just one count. CDR3 residues: CAISGGDQPQHF. DNA of the CDR3: TGTGCCATCAGTGGGGGGGATCAGCCCCAGCATTTT. The chain links TRBV10-3 to TRBJ1-5; D is possibly TRBD1 (5 bases). Between the trimmed V and J ends, which lost 4 bases and 5 bases, there was a span of 6 bases. Germline CDR1 is ENHRY and CDR2 is SYGVKD. The CDR3 loop spans 12 amino acids.

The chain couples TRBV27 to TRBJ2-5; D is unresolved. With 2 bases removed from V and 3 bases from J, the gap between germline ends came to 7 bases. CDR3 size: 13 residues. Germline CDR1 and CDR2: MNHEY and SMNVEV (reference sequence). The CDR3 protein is CASSLIFKETQYF. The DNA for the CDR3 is TGTGCCAGCAGTTTAATATTCAAAGAGACCCAGTACTTC.

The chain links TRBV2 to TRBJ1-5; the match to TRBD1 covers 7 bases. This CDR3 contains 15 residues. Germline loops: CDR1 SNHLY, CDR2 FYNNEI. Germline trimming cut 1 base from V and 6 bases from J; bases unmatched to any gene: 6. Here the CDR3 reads CASSEERQGSQPQHF. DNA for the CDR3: TGTGCCAGCAGTGAAGAGAGACAGGGTAGTCAGCCCCAGCATTTT.

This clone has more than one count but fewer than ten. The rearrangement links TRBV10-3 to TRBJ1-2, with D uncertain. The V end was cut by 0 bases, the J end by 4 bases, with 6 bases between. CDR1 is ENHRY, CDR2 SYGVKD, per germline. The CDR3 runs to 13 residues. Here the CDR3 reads CAISESGIYGYTF. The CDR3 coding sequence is TGTGCCATCAGTGAGTCGGGAATCTATGGCTACACCTTC.

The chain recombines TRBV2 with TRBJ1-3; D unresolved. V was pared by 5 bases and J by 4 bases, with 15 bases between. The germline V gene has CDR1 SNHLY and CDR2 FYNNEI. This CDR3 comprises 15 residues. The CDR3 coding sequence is TGTGCCAGCAGTCCCACCGGAATAGCGGGAAACACCATATATTTT. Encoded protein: CASSPTGIAGNTIYF.

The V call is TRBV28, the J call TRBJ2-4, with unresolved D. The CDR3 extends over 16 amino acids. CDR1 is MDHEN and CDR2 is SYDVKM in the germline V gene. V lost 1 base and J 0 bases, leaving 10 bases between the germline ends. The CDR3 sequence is CASSLYGAQAKNIQYF. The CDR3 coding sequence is TGTGCCAGCAGTTTATACGGCGCCCAAGCCAAAAACATTCAGTACTTC.

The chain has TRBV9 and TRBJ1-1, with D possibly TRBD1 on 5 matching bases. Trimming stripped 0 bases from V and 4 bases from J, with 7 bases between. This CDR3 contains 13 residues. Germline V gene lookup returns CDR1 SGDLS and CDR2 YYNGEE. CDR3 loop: CASSVVTGTEAFF. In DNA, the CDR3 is TGTGCCAGCAGCGTAGTAACAGGCACTGAAGCTTTCTTT.

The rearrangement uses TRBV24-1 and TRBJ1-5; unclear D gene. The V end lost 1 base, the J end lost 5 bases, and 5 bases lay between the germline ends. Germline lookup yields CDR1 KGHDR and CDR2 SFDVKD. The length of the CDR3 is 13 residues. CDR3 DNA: TGTGCCACCAGTGATTTTGCCGATCAGCCCCAGCATTTT. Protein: CATSDFADQPQHF.

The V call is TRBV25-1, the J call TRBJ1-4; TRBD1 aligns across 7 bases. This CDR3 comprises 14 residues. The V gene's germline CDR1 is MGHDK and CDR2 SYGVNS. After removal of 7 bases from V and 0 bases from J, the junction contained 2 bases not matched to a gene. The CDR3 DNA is TGTGCCAGCACTGACAGGGCAACTAATGAAAAACTGTTTTTT. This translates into CASTDRATNEKLFF.

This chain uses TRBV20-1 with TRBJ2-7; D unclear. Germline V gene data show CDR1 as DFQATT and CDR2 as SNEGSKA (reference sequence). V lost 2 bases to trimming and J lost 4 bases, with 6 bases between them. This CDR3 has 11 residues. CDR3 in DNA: TGCAGTGCTAGATCAGCTTACGAGCAGTACTTC. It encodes CSARSAYEQYF.

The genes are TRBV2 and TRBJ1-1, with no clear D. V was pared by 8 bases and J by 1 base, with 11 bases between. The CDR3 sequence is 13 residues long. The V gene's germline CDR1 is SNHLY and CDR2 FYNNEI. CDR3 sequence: CASGKEANTEAFF. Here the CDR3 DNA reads TGTGCCAGCGGGAAGGAGGCGAACACTGAAGCTTTCTTT.

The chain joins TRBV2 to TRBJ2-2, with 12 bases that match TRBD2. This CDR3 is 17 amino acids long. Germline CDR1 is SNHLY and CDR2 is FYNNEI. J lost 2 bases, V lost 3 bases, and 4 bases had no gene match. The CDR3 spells CASSEGLAGNNTGELFF. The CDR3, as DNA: TGTGCCAGCAGTGAGGGACTAGCGGGTAACAACACCGGGGAGCTGTTTTTT.

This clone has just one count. CDR3 bases: TGCAGCGTACAACCGGGACAGGGCCGAGATACGCAGTATTTT. Residues: CSVQPGQGRDTQYF. The chain carries TRBV29-1 and TRBJ2-3, with 9 bases identical to TRBD1. V trimming: 6 bases; J trimming: 5 bases; junction bases outside the gene matches: 9. Per the germline V gene, CDR1 is SQVTM and CDR2 is ANQGSEA. CDR3 size: 14 residues.

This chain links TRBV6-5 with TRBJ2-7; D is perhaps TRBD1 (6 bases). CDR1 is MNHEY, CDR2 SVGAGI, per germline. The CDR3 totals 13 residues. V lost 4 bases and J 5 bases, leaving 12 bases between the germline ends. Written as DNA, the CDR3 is TGTGCCAGCAGTTTCCAGGGGTGGGACGAGCAGTACTTC. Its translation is CASSFQGWDEQYF.

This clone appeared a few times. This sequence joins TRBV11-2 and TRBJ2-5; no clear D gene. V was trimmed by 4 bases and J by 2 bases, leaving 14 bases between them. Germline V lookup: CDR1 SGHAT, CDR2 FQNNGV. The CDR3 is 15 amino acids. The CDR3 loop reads CASSSRALTQETQYF. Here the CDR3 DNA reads TGTGCCAGCAGCTCCCGGGCCCTTACTCAAGAGACCCAGTACTTC.

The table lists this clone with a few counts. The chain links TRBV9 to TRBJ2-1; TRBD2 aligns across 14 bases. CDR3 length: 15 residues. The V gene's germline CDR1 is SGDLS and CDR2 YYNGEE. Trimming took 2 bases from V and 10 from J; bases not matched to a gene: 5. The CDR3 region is CASSVRLAGGREQFF. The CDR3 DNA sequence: TGTGCCAGCAGCGTCCGACTAGCGGGAGGGCGGGAGCAGTTCTTC.

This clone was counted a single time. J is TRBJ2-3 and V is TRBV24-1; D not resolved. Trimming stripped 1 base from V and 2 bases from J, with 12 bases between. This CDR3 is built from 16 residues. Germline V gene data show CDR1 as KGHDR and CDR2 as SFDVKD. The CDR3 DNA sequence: TGTGCCACCAGTGATTTTGAGAGGATCGACACAGATACGCAGTATTTT. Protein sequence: CATSDFERIDTDTQYF.

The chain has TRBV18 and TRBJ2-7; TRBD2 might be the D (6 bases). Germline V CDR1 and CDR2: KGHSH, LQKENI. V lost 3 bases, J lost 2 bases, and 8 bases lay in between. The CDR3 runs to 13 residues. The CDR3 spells CASSPGRTYEQYF. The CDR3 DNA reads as TGTGCCAGCTCACCTGGGAGGACCTACGAGCAGTACTTC.

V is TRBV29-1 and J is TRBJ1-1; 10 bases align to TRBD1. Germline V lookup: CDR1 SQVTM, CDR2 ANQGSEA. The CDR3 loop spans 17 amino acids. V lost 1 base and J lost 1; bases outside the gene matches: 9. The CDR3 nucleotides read TGCAGCGTTGAAGGTATGACAGGGGGCGATGGGAACACTGAAGCTTTCTTT. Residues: CSVEGMTGGDGNTEAFF.

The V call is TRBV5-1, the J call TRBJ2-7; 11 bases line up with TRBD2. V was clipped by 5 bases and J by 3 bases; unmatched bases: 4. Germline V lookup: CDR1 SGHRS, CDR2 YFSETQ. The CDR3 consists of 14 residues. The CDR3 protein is CASRSLAGGYEQYF. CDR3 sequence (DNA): TGCGCCAGCAGGTCCCTAGCGGGGGGCTACGAGCAGTACTTC.

CDR3 sequence reads: CASLPDRDSPLHF. The CDR3 DNA is TGTGCCAGTCTCCCGGACAGGGATTCACCCCTCCACTTT. The V and J genes are TRBV2 and TRBJ1-6; 8 positions agree with TRBD1. This CDR3 comprises 13 residues. Germline V gene sequence: CDR1 SNHLY, CDR2 FYNNEI. J gave up 8 bases and V 9 bases, and 6 bases lay outside the gene matches.